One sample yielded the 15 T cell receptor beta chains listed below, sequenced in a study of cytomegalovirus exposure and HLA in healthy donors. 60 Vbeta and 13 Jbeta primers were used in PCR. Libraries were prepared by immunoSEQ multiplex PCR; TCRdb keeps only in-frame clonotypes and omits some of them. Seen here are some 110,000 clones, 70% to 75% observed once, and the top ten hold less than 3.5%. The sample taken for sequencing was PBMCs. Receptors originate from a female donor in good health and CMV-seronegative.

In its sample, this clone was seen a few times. The CDR3 region is CASSSQRTGGNEQFF. In nucleotides, the CDR3 is TGTGCCAGCAGCTCTCAAAGGACAGGGGGAAATGAGCAGTTCTTC. The chain has TRBV7-3 and TRBJ2-1; 10 bases are shared with TRBD1. The CDR3 is 15 residues long. The germline CDR1 and CDR2 sequences are SGHTA and FQGTGA. V dropped 4 bases and J dropped 7; count of bases not matched to a gene: 7.

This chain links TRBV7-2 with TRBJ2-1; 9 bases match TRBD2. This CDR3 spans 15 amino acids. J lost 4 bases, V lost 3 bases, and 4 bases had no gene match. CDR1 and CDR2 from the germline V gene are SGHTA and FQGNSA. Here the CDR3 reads CASSFRLAEYNEQFF. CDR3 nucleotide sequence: TGTGCCAGCAGCTTTCGACTAGCGGAGTACAATGAGCAGTTCTTC.

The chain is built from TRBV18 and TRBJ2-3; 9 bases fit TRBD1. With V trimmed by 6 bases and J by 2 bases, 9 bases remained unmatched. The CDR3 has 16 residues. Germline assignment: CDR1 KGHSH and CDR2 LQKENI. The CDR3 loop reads CASSTDRDRDTDTQYF. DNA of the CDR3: TGTGCCAGCTCCACGGACCGGGACAGGGACACAGATACGCAGTATTTT. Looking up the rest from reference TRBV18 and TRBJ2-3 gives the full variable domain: NAGVMQNPRHLVRRRGQEARLRCSPMKGHSHVYWYRQLPEEGLKFMVYLQKENIIDESGMPKERFSAEFPKEGPSILRIQQVVRGDSAAYFCASSTDRDRDTDTQYFGPGTRLTVL.

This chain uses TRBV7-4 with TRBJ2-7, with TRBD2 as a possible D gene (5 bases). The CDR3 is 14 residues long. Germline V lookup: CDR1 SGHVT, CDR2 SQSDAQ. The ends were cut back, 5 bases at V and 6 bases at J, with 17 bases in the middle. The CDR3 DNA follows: TGTGCCAGCAGCCCTGAGGGCCTTGCCTGCGAGCAGTACTTC. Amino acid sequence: CASSPEGLACEQYF.

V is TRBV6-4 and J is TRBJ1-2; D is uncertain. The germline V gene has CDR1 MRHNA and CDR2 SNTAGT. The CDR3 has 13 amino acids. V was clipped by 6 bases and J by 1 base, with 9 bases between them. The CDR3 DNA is TGTGCCAGCAGCCGAGGACTTAACTATGGCTACACCTTC. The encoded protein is CASSRGLNYGYTF.

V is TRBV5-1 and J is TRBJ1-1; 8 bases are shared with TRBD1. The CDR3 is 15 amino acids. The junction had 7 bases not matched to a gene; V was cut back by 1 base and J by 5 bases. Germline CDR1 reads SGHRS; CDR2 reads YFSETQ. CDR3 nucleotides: TGCGCCAGCAGCTTGAGGCGACAGGGGTTAACTGAAGCTTTCTTT. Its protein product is CASSLRRQGLTEAFF.

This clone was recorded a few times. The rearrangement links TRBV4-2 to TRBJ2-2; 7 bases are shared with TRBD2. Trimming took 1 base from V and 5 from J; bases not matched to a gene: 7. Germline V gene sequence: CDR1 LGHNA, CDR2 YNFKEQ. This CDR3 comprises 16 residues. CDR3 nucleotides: TGTGCCAGCAGCCAAGGGGGGGGACTCCGGACCGGGGAGCTGTTTTTT. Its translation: CASSQGGGLRTGELFF.

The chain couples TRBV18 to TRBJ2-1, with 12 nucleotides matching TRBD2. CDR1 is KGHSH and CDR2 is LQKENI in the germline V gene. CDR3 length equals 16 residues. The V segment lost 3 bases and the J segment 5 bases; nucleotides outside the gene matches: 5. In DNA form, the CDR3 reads TGTGCCAGCTCACCCCTAGCGGGAGGGATAGACAATGAGCAGTTCTTC. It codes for CASSPLAGGIDNEQFF.

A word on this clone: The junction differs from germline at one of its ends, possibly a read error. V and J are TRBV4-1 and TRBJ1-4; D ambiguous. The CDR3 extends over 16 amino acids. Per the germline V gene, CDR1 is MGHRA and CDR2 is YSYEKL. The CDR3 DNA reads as TGTGCCAGCAGCCAAGTTGGTGACAAGGTTAATGAAAAACTGTTTTTT. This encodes CASSQVGDKVNEKLFF.

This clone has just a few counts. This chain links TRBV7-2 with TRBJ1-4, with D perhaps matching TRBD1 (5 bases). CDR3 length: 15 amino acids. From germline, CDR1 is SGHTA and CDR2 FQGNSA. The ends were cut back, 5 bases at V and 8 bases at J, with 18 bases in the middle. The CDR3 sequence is CASSPQEKSLEKLFF. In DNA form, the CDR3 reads TGTGCCAGCAGCCCACAGGAAAAATCACTCGAAAAACTGTTTTTT.

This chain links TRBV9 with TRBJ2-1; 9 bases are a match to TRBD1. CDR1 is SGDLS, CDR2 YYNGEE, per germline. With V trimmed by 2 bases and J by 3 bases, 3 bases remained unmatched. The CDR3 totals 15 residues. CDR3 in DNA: TGTGCCAGCAGCGTTGGGACAGGGATCTACAATGAGCAGTTCTTC. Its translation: CASSVGTGIYNEQFF.

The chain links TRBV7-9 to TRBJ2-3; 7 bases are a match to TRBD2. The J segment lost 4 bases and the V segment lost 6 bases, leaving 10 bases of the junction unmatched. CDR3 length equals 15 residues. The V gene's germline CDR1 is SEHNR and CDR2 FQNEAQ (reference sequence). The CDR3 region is CASSTQQGGPDTQYF. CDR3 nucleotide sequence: TGTGCCAGCAGTACCCAGCAGGGAGGGCCAGATACGCAGTATTTT.

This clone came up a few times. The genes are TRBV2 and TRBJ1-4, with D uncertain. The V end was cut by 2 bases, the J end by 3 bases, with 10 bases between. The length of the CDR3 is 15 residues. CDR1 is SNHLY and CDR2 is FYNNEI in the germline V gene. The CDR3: CASSETEVSNEKLFF. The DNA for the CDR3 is TGTGCCAGCAGTGAAACTGAGGTCTCTAATGAAAAACTGTTTTTT.

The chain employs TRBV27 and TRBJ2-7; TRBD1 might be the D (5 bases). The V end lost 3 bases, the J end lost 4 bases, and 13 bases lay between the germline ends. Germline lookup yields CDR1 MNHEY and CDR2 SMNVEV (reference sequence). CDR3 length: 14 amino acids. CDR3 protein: CASSFTGARYEQYF. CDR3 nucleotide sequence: TGTGCCAGCAGTTTTACAGGAGCGCGTTACGAGCAGTACTTC.

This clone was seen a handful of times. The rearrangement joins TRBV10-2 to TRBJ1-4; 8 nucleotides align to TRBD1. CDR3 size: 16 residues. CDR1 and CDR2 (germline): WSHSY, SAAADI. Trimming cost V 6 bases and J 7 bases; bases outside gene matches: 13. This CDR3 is CASRKPGGAEVEKLFF. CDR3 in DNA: TGCGCCAGCAGGAAGCCAGGGGGCGCGGAGGTTGAAAAACTGTTTTTT.